Listed here are 21 T cell receptor beta chains from one sample, sequenced in a study of radiation and T cells in renal cell carcinoma. Generated by immunoSEQ multiplex PCR, the TCRdb table keeps only in-frame clones and is missing some. In the table there are some 130,000 clones, about 81% of which are singletons. As to time point: blood 2 weeks post-SBRT. Indicated treatment: 15 Gy SBRT to primary tumor, nephrectomy 4 weeks later. Source: blood, taken from a patient whose treatment included radiotherapy and nephrectomy. These receptors all come from a woman in her sixties or seventies with renal cell carcinoma.

This chain joins TRBV2 and TRBJ2-4; 9 positions agree with TRBD1. Germline-derived CDR1 and CDR2 are SNHLY and FYNNEI. The junction had 12 bases not matched to a gene; V was cut back by 6 bases and J by 6 bases. The CDR3 is 16 amino acids. Here the CDR3 reads CASSEILGTGRNIQYF. CDR3 sequence (DNA): TGTGCCAGCAGCGAAATTTTGGGGACAGGGAGAAACATTCAGTACTTC.

This chain links TRBV6-5 with TRBJ1-2; weak D call: TRBD1 (6 bases). CDR1 and CDR2 (germline): MNHEY, SVGAGI. Trimming stripped 1 base from V and 2 bases from J, with 14 bases between. CDR3 length: 16 amino acids. In DNA, the CDR3 is TGTGCCAGCAGTTACTTGTCGGGACATCAGAACTATGGCTACACCTTC. This encodes CASSYLSGHQNYGYTF.

This chain uses TRBV7-9 with TRBJ2-7; possibly TRBD2 for D (5 bases). Trimming removed 5 bases at V and 0 bases at J, with 17 bases between. The germline V gene encodes CDR1 SEHNR and CDR2 FQNEAQ (reference sequence). There are 16 residues in the CDR3. As DNA, the CDR3 is TGTGCCAGCAGCCCCCAGTTAAGCGGCTCCTCCTACGAGCAGTACTTC. Its translation is CASSPQLSGSSYEQYF.

DNA of the CDR3: TGTGCCAGCAGCTTAGCGCTAGCGGGAGTTCCCTACGAGCAGTACTTC. Encoded protein: CASSLALAGVPYEQYF. The chain is built from TRBV7-2 and TRBJ2-7, with TRBD2 identical over 10 bases. The germline V gene has CDR1 SGHTA and CDR2 FQGNSA. V was pared by 0 bases and J by 2 bases, with 4 bases of the junction left unmatched. This CDR3 has 16 residues.

The chain couples TRBV27 to TRBJ2-2, with TRBD2 as a possible D gene (6 bases). The germline V gene has CDR1 MNHEY and CDR2 SMNVEV (reference sequence). The V gene lost 4 bases and the J gene lost 1 base, with 13 bases spanning the gap. The CDR3 is 16 residues long. The CDR3 protein is CASSSQGRLNTGELFF. The CDR3 bases are TGTGCCAGCAGTTCACAAGGGAGGCTGAACACCGGGGAGCTGTTTTTT.

This clone has just a few counts. The chain has TRBV10-1 and TRBJ1-5; TRBD1 is a possible D gene (5 bases). The germline V gene has CDR1 WNHNN and CDR2 SYGVQD (reference sequence). Trimming shortened V by 6 bases and J by 5 bases, and 11 bases separated the two germline ends. The CDR3 contains 13 residues. CDR3 region: CASSHDRYQPQHF. DNA of the CDR3: TGCGCCAGCAGCCACGACAGATATCAGCCCCAGCATTTT.

The chain carries TRBV5-1 and TRBJ2-3; 7 bases line up with TRBD1. The ends lost 4 bases at V and 1 base at J; junction bases unmatched: 3. Looked up from germline, CDR1 is SGHRS and CDR2 is YFSETQ. This CDR3 is built from 14 residues. In nucleotides, the CDR3 is TGCGCCAGCAGCCCTGGACAGGGCACAGATACGCAGTATTTT. This encodes CASSPGQGTDTQYF.

This chain links TRBV6-5 with TRBJ1-4; possible D gene TRBD1, 6 bases. V was shortened by 6 bases and J by 11 bases, with 16 bases between the two germline ends. Per the germline V gene, CDR1 is MNHEY and CDR2 is SVGAGI. The CDR3 contains 13 residues. For the CDR3, the DNA is TGTGCCAGCAGACCCAGGACAGAGGGGAAACTGTTTTTT. Protein: CASRPRTEGKLFF.

V usage is TRBV7-2 and J usage is TRBJ2-2; the match to TRBD2 covers 10 bases. Per the germline V gene, CDR1 is SGHTA and CDR2 is FQGNSA. V was pared by 5 bases and J by 5 bases, with 17 bases of the junction left unmatched. This CDR3 has 19 residues. CDR3 in DNA: TGTGCCAGCAGCCGGACAGGGATTCCTAGCGGGAGCCGGACCGGGGAGCTGTTTTTT. Residues: CASSRTGIPSGSRTGELFF.

The chain uses TRBV28 and TRBJ1-2, with D possibly being TRBD1 (6 bases). With 2 bases removed from V and 0 bases from J, the gap between germline ends came to 10 bases. The V gene's germline CDR1 is MDHEN and CDR2 SYDVKM. The CDR3 consists of 15 residues. The CDR3 sequence is CASSLKQGANYGYTF. CDR3 nucleotides: TGTGCCAGCAGTTTAAAACAGGGAGCTAACTATGGCTACACCTTC.

The V gene is TRBV6-5, the J gene TRBJ2-2; D is possibly TRBD1 (6 bases). Trimming removed 7 bases from V and 0 bases from J, with 12 bases in between. The CDR3 contains 15 residues. Germline V CDR1 and CDR2: MNHEY, SVGAGI. In nucleotides, the CDR3 is TGTGCCAGCAAGACAGGACAGCCGAACACCGGGGAGCTGTTTTTT. Translation gives CASKTGQPNTGELFF.

This clone was observed a handful of times. This chain joins TRBV29-1 and TRBJ1-1; weak D call: TRBD1 (5 bases). The V end lost 3 bases, the J end lost 4 bases, and 9 bases lay between the germline ends. This CDR3 is 12 amino acids long. Germline CDR1 is SQVTM and CDR2 is ANQGSEA. The CDR3 protein is CSVDWGGTEAFF. The CDR3 DNA sequence: TGCAGCGTTGACTGGGGGGGCACTGAAGCTTTCTTT.

On this clone: An end of the junction differs from the germline gene, which may be a read error. DNA of the CDR3: TGTGCTAGCAGCTTAGTCGGGGCCCAAGAGACCCAGTACTTC. This gives the protein CASSLVGAQETQYF. The V gene is TRBV7-7, the J gene TRBJ2-5, with D perhaps TRBD1 or TRBD2 (5 bases each). The germline V gene has CDR1 SSHAT and CDR2 FNYEAQ (reference sequence). CDR3 length equals 14 residues.

V and J are TRBV6-1 and TRBJ1-3; D is undetermined. V was pared by 7 bases and J by 4 bases, with 14 bases between. CDR1 MNHNS and CDR2 SASEGT come from the germline V gene. This CDR3 is 14 amino acids long. CDR3 residues: CASIEGWKGNTIYF. The CDR3 nucleotides are TGTGCCAGCATAGAAGGGTGGAAGGGAAACACCATATATTTT.

The chain carries TRBV7-2 and TRBJ2-7, with TRBD2 as a possible D gene (5 bases). Per germline, CDR1 SGHTA and CDR2 FQGNSA. The CDR3 is 14 residues long. V dropped 5 bases and J dropped 2 bases, with 13 bases sitting between them. CDR3 coding DNA: TGTGCCAGCAGCCCCCGGCCGGGAACCTACGAGCAGTACTTC. This codes for CASSPRPGTYEQYF.

This clone was recorded once. The chain uses TRBV14 and TRBJ1-3, with D unclear. The CDR3 is made up of 16 amino acids. V gave up 1 base and J gave up 0 bases, with 10 bases separating them. The germline gives CDR1 SGHDN, CDR2 FVKESK. The CDR3 loop is CASSQATMGSGNTIYF. In DNA, the CDR3 is TGTGCCAGCAGCCAAGCCACCATGGGCTCTGGAAACACCATATATTTT.

V is TRBV7-3 and J is TRBJ1-5, with 9 bases fitting TRBD1. Germline V gene sequence: CDR1 SGHTA, CDR2 FQGTGA. The trim removed 5 bases at V and 6 bases at J, leaving 14 bases unmatched. This CDR3 has 17 amino acids. The CDR3 here is CASSPGTGRIMVQPQHF. The DNA of the CDR3 is TGTGCCAGCAGCCCCGGGACAGGGAGGATAATGGTTCAGCCCCAGCATTTT.

This chain links TRBV4-2 with TRBJ2-2, with 10 positions matching TRBD2. This CDR3 is 16 amino acids long. Per the germline V gene, CDR1 is LGHNA and CDR2 is YNFKEQ. Trimming cost V 5 bases and J 3 bases; bases outside gene matches: 6. The CDR3 protein is CASSLGTSGDTGELFF. Written as DNA, the CDR3 is TGTGCCAGCAGCTTGGGCACTAGCGGGGACACCGGGGAGCTGTTTTTT.

V is TRBV5-1 and J is TRBJ1-2, with 8 bases fitting TRBD1. Germline V lookup: CDR1 SGHRS, CDR2 YFSETQ. The CDR3 is made up of 15 amino acids. Losses at the gene ends were 4 bases for V and 5 bases for J; bases not matched to a gene: 10. CDR3 loop: CASSTGDRQTYGYTF. Written as DNA, the CDR3 is TGCGCCAGCAGCACGGGGGACAGGCAGACTTATGGCTACACCTTC.

The V call is TRBV11-2, the J call TRBJ2-5; TRBD1 matches at 7 bases. V shed 3 bases and J 5 bases; nucleotides not matched to a gene: 6. The germline CDR1 and CDR2 sequences are SGHAT and FQNNGV. The CDR3 consists of 14 residues. Written as DNA, the CDR3 is TGTGCCAGCAGCTTTGACAGGGATCGGGAGACCCAGTACTTC. It is translated as CASSFDRDRETQYF. Full variable domain (missing parts from reference TRBV11-2 and TRBJ2-5): EAGVAQSPRYKIIEKRQSVAFWCNPISGHATLYWYQQILGQGPKLLIQFQNNGVVDDSQLPKDRFSAERLKGVDSTLKIQPAKLEDSAVYLCASSFDRDRETQYFGPGTRLLVL.

V usage is TRBV5-6 and J usage is TRBJ2-3, with TRBD2 identical over 10 bases. Losses at the gene ends were 3 bases for V and 1 base for J; bases not matched to a gene: 5. Germline V gene data show CDR1 as SGHDT and CDR2 as YYEEEE. This CDR3 has 16 amino acids. The CDR3, as DNA: TGTGCCAGCAGCTCGGTCACTAGCGGGGGCACAGATACGCAGTATTTT. Translated: CASSSVTSGGTDTQYF.